The 5 T cell receptor beta chains below come from one sample, sequenced in a study of T cell clonality in common variable immunodeficiency. Study-level findings and limits: In common variable immunodeficiency, TCR beta chains reportedly carried fewer deletions and N-nucleotide insertions.

Sequencing used immunoSEQ multiplex PCR; TCRdb keeps in-frame clones, though not all of them. The data show 15,000 to 25,000 clones, with none appearing a single time. These receptors' antigens are unknown. Sequences were obtained from peripheral blood mononuclear cells. The origin of the receptors is a human donor with common variable immunodeficiency.

This clone has a count of ten or more. The missing CDR3 end, 3 residues past where the read stops, is filled in from the germline J gene. This rearrangement joins TRBV19 to TRBJ2-6, with 9 bases aligning to TRBD1. From germline, CDR1 is LNHDA and CDR2 SQIVND (reference sequence). The CDR3 is 15 amino acids. Unmatched junction bases numbered 3, after V lost 9 bases and J lost 0 bases. The CDR3 protein is CASRDRVSGANVLTF. CDR3 DNA, as far as it was read: TGTGCCAGCCGGGACAGGGTCTCTGGGGCCAACGTC.

With regard to this clone: The read gets to within 3 residues of the CDR3 end, and the germline J gene fills in the rest. This chain connects TRBV19 to TRBJ2-7; D perhaps matches TRBD1 (5 bases). The germline gives CDR1 LNHDA, CDR2 SQIVND (reference sequence). The CDR3 is 13 amino acids. The V end was cut by 5 bases, the J end by 3 bases, with 11 bases between. CDR3 bases read: TGTGCCAGTAGTCTCGGTACAGGCTACGAG. It specifies CASSLGTGYE. The entire CDR3 reads CASSLGTGYEQYF.

This clone came up many times. The CDR3 end lies 3 residues beyond the end of the read and is filled in from the germline J gene. J is TRBJ2-1 and V is TRBV4-2, with D perhaps matching TRBD1 (5 bases). CDR3 length: 15 amino acids. Germline CDR1 is LGHNA and CDR2 is YNFKEQ. Trimming left V 1 base short and J 6 bases short, with 13 bases between. CDR3 amino acids: CASSQVGQITNEQFF. Incomplete CDR3 DNA: TGTGCCAGCAGCCAAGTGGGGCAAATAACCAATGAG.

With respect to this clone: The read terminates 3 residues before the CDR3 end, so the remaining end is supplied by the germline J gene. J is TRBJ2-3 and V is TRBV18, with 9 bases aligning to TRBD1. Trimming removed 6 bases from V and 1 base from J; junction bases left unmatched: 8. The CDR3 contains 16 residues. Germline V gene data show CDR1 as KGHSH and CDR2 as LQKENI. CDR3 bases read: TGTGCCAGCTCCCCGACAGGGGGGGTCGGCACAGATACG. This gives the protein CASSPTGGVGTDT. The whole CDR3 reads CASSPTGGVGTDTQYF.

This clone was recorded a few times. The read comes to an end 3 residues before the CDR3 does, leaving the germline J gene to fill in the end. This sequence joins TRBV20-1 and TRBJ1-2; maybe TRBD1 (5 bases). There are 12 residues in the CDR3. CDR1 and CDR2 (germline): DFQATT, SNEGSKA (reference sequence). The CDR3 DNA, read in part, is TGCAGTGCTATTGAGGGGATTGAGGGC. Amino acids: CSAIEGIEG. The CDR3 as a whole reads CSAIEGIEGYTF.